This T cell receptor (beta chain) derives from a study of tumor-infiltrating lymphocytes in primary liver carcinoma. Study-wide context: T1-T3 N0M0 was the stage of the tumors, which were 4.2 to 10 cm across.

Broader study findings: It was tumor-adjacent and tumor-blood pairs that overlapped less than tumor region pairs did. There were only about 7.5-24% of top clones found in all five tumor regions.

The tissue used was unsorted bulk material of about 19-33 mg. RNA and DNA were co-extracted from it with the AllPrep DNA/RNA mini kit. More than 90% viable tumor cells made up every tumor sample. CDR1 and CDR2 from the germline V gene are SGHAT and FQNNGV. The CDR3 is 18 amino acids. With a constant-region primer, TCR beta cDNA was made from approximately 520 ng of total RNA. It was through three nested multiplex PCR rounds of slightly modified ARM-PCR that TCR beta libraries arose. It was with TRBV1-TRBV30 forward primers and a C-beta reverse primer that the first two PCR rounds were run, at 10 cycles each. TCRdb passed the multiplex PCR reads through MiXCR, listing each CDR3 protein once. The table lists more than 50,000 distinct CDR3 sequences, 70% to 85% of them singletons. In regard to this clonotype: The antigen is not known. An end of the junction differs from the germline gene, which may be a read error.

The chain has TRBV11-2 and TRBJ2-7; 13 bases are shared with TRBD2. Specimen: liver tumor tissue from sampling region 2. Subset denoted: tumor region T2, inferior pole. This TCR was sampled from a man aged 40-49 years with primary liver carcinoma and hepatitis B virus infection. CDR3 sequence (DNA): TGTGCCAGCGGCTTATCCGTTGGACTAGCGGGAGAGGGGTACGAACAGTACTTC. It specifies CASGLSVGLAGEGYEQYF. Based on the CDR3 plus reference TRBV11-2 and TRBJ2-7, the full variable domain is EAGVAQSPRYKIIEKRQSVAFWCNPISGHATLYWYQQILGQGPKLLIQFQNNGVVDDSQLPKDRFSAERLKGVDSTLKIQPAKLEDSAVYLCASGLSVGLAGEGYEQYFGPGTRLTVT.